This TCR beta chain is from a study of blood T cell repertoires in COVID-19. Study background: Spain, Italy and the United States supplied samples that represented acute and convalescent COVID-19. PBMCs, B-cell-depleted T cells, or T cells provided the cDNA or gDNA that made up the material.

How the authors handled the data: Nucleated cell number was recorded as an estimate derived from reference gene primer amplification. Produced via immunoSEQ multiplex PCR; TCRdb's table is partial and in-frame only. V and J calls plus clone size are reproduced from that table; the DNA served to infer D and trimming. The sample contains more than 95,000 clones, about 79% of which appear only once. The sequence was obtained from a woman of 80 years or more with active or convalescent COVID-19. Material: peripheral blood.

The CDR3 DNA follows: TGTGCCAGCAGTTCAACGGGAGAACAAGAGACCCAGTACTTC. Amino acids: CASSSTGEQETQYF. The chain couples TRBV2 to TRBJ2-5; a weak D match, TRBD2 (6 bases). Per the germline V gene, CDR1 is SNHLY and CDR2 is FYNNEI. The CDR3 contains 14 residues. Trimming left V 5 bases short and J 2 bases short, with 12 bases between.